These T cell receptor beta chains were read from a single sample in a study of T cell responses to AZD1222 COVID-19 vaccine. Repertoires were generated with immunoSEQ multiplex PCR, while TCRdb's copy carries only in-frame clones and drops some. This table holds roughly 100,000 clones, 80% to 90% found once. The material sequenced was peripheral blood, taken 28 days after the second AZD1222 dose. The receptors were gathered from an adult who received the AZD1222 COVID-19 vaccine. Each CDR3 is given with its conserved first and last residue. The D gene is left open where the match is weak. Rows give clone size only sometimes, using once, few, many, or a class for an expanded clone.

size	V	D	length	J	CDR3	DNA
.	TRBV28	TRBD1	14	TRBJ1-2	CASSNWGTGYSYTF	TGTGCCAGCAGCAACTGGGGGACAGGGTACAGCTACACCTTC
.	TRBV7-9	.	11	TRBJ2-7	CASSFSYEQYF	TGTGCCAGCAGCTTTTCCTACGAGCAGTACTTC
.	TRBV27	TRBD2	15	TRBJ2-7	CASSFVAGGPIEQYF	TGTGCCAGCAGTTTCGTAGCGGGAGGGCCGATCGAGCAGTACTTC
few	TRBV6-5	.	14	TRBJ2-7	CASTEGGWSYEQYF	TGTGCCAGCACGGAAGGAGGGTGGTCCTACGAGCAGTACTTC
.	TRBV28	TRBD1	16	TRBJ1-6	CASSPGTGQGNSPLHF	TGTGCCAGCAGCCCCGGGACAGGTCAGGGGAATTCACCCCTCCACTTT
.	TRBV28	TRBD2	16	TRBJ2-7	CASSLVAGGLTYEQYF	TGTGCCAGCAGTTTAGTGGCGGGAGGTCTTACCTACGAGCAGTACTTC
.	TRBV2	.	15	TRBJ1-1	CASSALPGSGGSAFF	TGTGCCAGCAGTGCCCTTCCCGGGAGCGGAGGGTCAGCTTTCTTT
once	TRBV28	.	14	TRBJ1-3	CASSSPGTKNTIYF	TGTGCCAGCAGTTCCCCCGGGACAAAAAACACCATATATTTT
few	TRBV7-3	TRBD2	16	TRBJ2-3	CASSSRTSGRTDTQYF	TGTGCCAGCAGCTCAAGGACTAGCGGGAGAACAGATACGCAGTATTTT
.	TRBV4-2	.	13	TRBJ1-4	CASKREPNEKLFF	TGTGCCAGCAAAAGGGAACCTAATGAAAAACTGTTTTTT
.	TRBV24-1	.	12	TRBJ1-2	CATSDLGSGYTF	TGTGCCACCAGTGATTTGGGGTCCGGCTACACCTTC
.	TRBV5-8	.	13	TRBJ1-5	CASNSQGNQPQHF	TGTGCCAGCAACTCCCAGGGAAATCAGCCCCAGCATTTT
.	TRBV7-2	.	15	TRBJ1-3	CASSTYLYSGNTIYF	TGTGCCAGCAGCACCTACTTGTACTCTGGAAACACCATATATTTT
.	TRBV10-2	.	15	TRBJ2-1	CASSLEGGRRNEQFF	TGCGCCAGCTCCCTGGAGGGGGGGCGCAGGAATGAGCAGTTCTTC
.	TRBV9	TRBD1	17	TRBJ2-5	CASSPLPPDRAYETQYF	TGTGCCAGCAGCCCCCTCCCTCCGGACAGGGCGTACGAGACCCAGTACTTC
.	TRBV9	.	11	TRBJ2-1	CASSVSNEQFF	TGTGCCAGCAGCGTTAGCAATGAGCAGTTCTTC
.	TRBV28	.	13	TRBJ1-5	CASTGRANQPQHF	TGTGCCAGCACAGGGAGGGCCAATCAGCCCCAGCATTTT
.	TRBV28	TRBD1	14	TRBJ2-7	CASRRTGGAGEQYF	TGTGCCAGCAGACGGACAGGGGGCGCGGGTGAGCAGTACTTC
.	TRBV4-1	.	12	TRBJ1-2	CASRGSGGGYTF	TGCGCCAGCAGAGGGAGCGGCGGAGGCTACACCTTC
once	TRBV11-2	.	17	TRBJ2-4	CASRDYKTGGAKNIQYF	TGTGCCAGCAGGGACTACAAGACGGGCGGGGCCAAAAACATTCAGTACTTC
.	TRBV3-1/TRBV3-2	TRBD2	15	TRBJ2-5	CASSLQAGAGETQYF	TGTGCCAGCAGCCTCCAAGCGGGAGCAGGGGAGACCCAGTACTTC
.	TRBV10-3	TRBD1	13	TRBJ2-7	CAISGQGGLQQYF	TGTGCCATCAGCGGACAGGGGGGGTTGCAGCAGTACTTC
.	TRBV2	.	15	TRBJ2-1	CASSVRRAFSNEQFF	TGTGCCAGCAGTGTTAGGAGGGCCTTTAGTAATGAGCAGTTCTTC
.	TRBV12-3/TRBV12-4	.	13	TRBJ1-2	CATTALGGIGYTF	TGTGCCACCACCGCCCTGGGGGGGATAGGCTACACCTTC
.	TRBV18	.	16	TRBJ1-4	CASSPGGSPTNEKLFF	TGTGCCAGCTCACCAGGGGGTTCCCCAACTAATGAAAAACTGTTTTTT
once	TRBV7-2	.	16	TRBJ2-2	CASSLSRIPATGELFF	TGTGCCAGCAGCTTATCACGGATTCCGGCCACCGGGGAGCTGTTTTTT
.	TRBV3-1/TRBV3-2	TRBD1	18	TRBJ1-1	CASSQRRTGGGLNTEAFF	TGTGCCAGCAGCCAACGAAGGACAGGGGGAGGTTTGAACACTGAAGCTTTCTTT
.	TRBV29-1	.	12	TRBJ1-1	CSVGGGATEAFF	TGCAGCGTTGGGGGCGGGGCGACTGAAGCTTTCTTT
.	TRBV2	.	13	TRBJ2-7	CASSGGSGYEQYF	TGTGCCAGCAGTGGTGGGAGCGGCTACGAGCAGTACTTC